Below, 14 T cell receptor beta chains from the same sample are listed, as sequenced in a study of blood T cells in healthy people across ages. The second PCR ran about 6 to 11 cycles with a sample-barcoded 5' primer and J-beta primers. One entry per CDR3 protein, called by TCRdb with MiXCR from the 5' RACE reads. Of 700,000 or so distinct CDR3 sequences in the sample, 22% are singletons; the top ten hold under 25%. Sequenced sample: blood. The receptors derive from a man aged 70 or older in good health.

This clonotype was counted only a few times. The junction and the germline gene differ at one end; a read error may be behind it. The V gene is TRBV5-1, the J gene TRBJ2-3, with D possibly matching TRBD1 (7 bases). This CDR3 has 15 residues. Germline V CDR1 and CDR2: SGHRS, YFSETQ. This CDR3 is CAGSLDRQGGDTQYF. The CDR3 nucleotides read TGCGCCGGCAGCTTGGATCGGCAGGGGGGAGATACGCAGTATTTT.

The chain has TRBV12-3 or TRBV12-4 and TRBJ1-2; D may be TRBD1 (5 bases). V was trimmed by 6 bases and J by 6 bases, leaving 20 bases between them. The CDR3 spans 15 residues. CDR3 nucleotides: TGTGCCAGCAGGGGCTTAACATCAGGGAAAGATGGCTACACCTTC. Its translation: CASRGLTSGKDGYTF.

This clonotype was counted a few times. This sequence joins TRBV24-1 and TRBJ2-3; 10 nucleotides match TRBD2. CDR1 and CDR2 from the germline V gene are KGHDR and SFDVKD. V lost 4 bases, J lost 5 bases, and 8 bases stayed unmatched. CDR3 length equals 16 residues. The CDR3 is CATSDRLAGAGDTQYF. The CDR3 DNA is TGTGCCACCAGTGACCGTCTAGCGGGAGCAGGAGATACGCAGTATTTT.

This chain links TRBV5-1 with TRBJ2-5; possibly TRBD1 for D (5 bases). The J call may be incorrect, as the DNA end agrees better with TRBJ2-7. This CDR3 has 15 residues. CDR1 and CDR2 from the germline V gene are SGHRS and YFSETQ. CDR3 nucleotide sequence: TGCGCCAGCAGCTTGGCGGGCAGGGTGGGCTACGAGCAGTACTTC. Protein sequence: CASSLAGRVGYEQYF.

The table lists this clonotype with many counts. The J gene is TRBJ2-5, the V gene TRBV4-1; 7 bases match TRBD1. The trim removed 1 base at V and 3 bases at J, leaving 2 bases unmatched. Germline lookup yields CDR1 MGHRA and CDR2 YSYEKL. The CDR3 length is 14 residues. The CDR3 region has the DNA TGCGCCAGCAGCCAAGGCCAGGGGGAAGAGACCCAGTACTTC. Encoded protein: CASSQGQGEETQYF.

This CDR3 is CASRGGQSYTF. The CDR3 nucleotides are TGTGCCAGCCGGGGCGGCCAGAGCTACACCTTC. The V and J genes are TRBV28 and TRBJ1-2; the D gene is possibly TRBD1 (5 bases). The CDR3 runs to 11 residues. V shed 8 bases and J shed 9 bases, with 13 bases lying between them. Germline CDR1 and CDR2: MDHEN and SYDVKM.

V usage is TRBV24-1 and J usage is TRBJ1-1; TRBD1 aligns across 9 bases. V was pared by 7 bases and J by 1 base, with 6 bases of the junction left unmatched. Germline V gives CDR1 KGHDR, CDR2 SFDVKD. This CDR3 has 15 residues. CDR3 sequence reads: CATRKEGQGNTEAFF. The CDR3 nucleotides are TGTGCCACCAGAAAGGAGGGACAGGGGAACACTGAAGCTTTCTTT.

This clonotype was observed a few times. The rearrangement uses TRBV7-6 and TRBJ2-1; TRBD2 matches at 7 bases. The J call may be in error: the DNA end matches TRBJ2-5 better. From germline, CDR1 is SGHVS and CDR2 FNYEAQ. There are 13 residues in the CDR3. CDR3 protein: CASSRQRDETQYF. DNA of the CDR3: TGTGCCAGCAGCCGACAGCGGGATGAGACCCAGTACTTC.

In DNA form, the CDR3 reads TGTGCCACCAGGGGGAATCAGTCACCCCTCCACTTT. This sequence encodes CATRGNQSPLHF. This chain uses TRBV12-3 or TRBV12-4 with TRBJ1-6, with 7 nucleotides matching TRBD1. V trimming: 10 bases; J trimming: 10 bases; junction bases outside the gene matches: 7. The CDR3 extends over 12 amino acids.

The chain couples TRBV12-3 or TRBV12-4 to TRBJ2-5; D perhaps matches TRBD2 (5 bases). This CDR3 has 13 amino acids. The V gene lost 6 bases and the J gene lost 5 bases, with 13 bases spanning the gap. The DNA for the CDR3 is TGTGCCAGCAGCTACTTCGGGGTGGAGACCCAGTACTTC. As protein: CASSYFGVETQYF.

This clonotype was counted a few times. The chain uses TRBV5-1 and TRBJ2-5, with D possibly being TRBD1 (5 bases). CDR3 length: 14 amino acids. Germline-derived CDR1 and CDR2 are SGHRS and YFSETQ. V shed 7 bases and J shed 5 bases, with 18 bases lying between them. CDR3 sequence reads: CASGPGLSLETQYF. The CDR3 DNA follows: TGCGCCAGCGGGCCAGGGCTCAGCCTCGAGACCCAGTACTTC.

This clonotype was found once. This chain connects TRBV18 to TRBJ2-3; no reliable D call. V was shortened by 3 bases and J by 4 bases, with 11 bases between the two germline ends. The germline CDR1 and CDR2 sequences are KGHSH and LQKENI. CDR3 size: 14 residues. CDR3 sequence (DNA): TGTGCCAGCTCACCGATTCTGGGGTCAGATACGCAGTATTTT. Its protein is CASSPILGSDTQYF.

This clonotype was seen repeatedly, ten times or more. The chain links TRBV20-1 to TRBJ2-3, with D perhaps TRBD2 (5 bases). Per germline, CDR1 DFQATT and CDR2 SNEGSKA (reference sequence). V was cut by 5 bases and J by 2 bases, with 17 bases left in between. The CDR3 totals 15 residues. The CDR3 DNA sequence: TGCAGTGCTCCGCCGGGGAGTCTGTCCACAGATACGCAGTATTTT. Its translation: CSAPPGSLSTDTQYF.

This clonotype showed up just a few times. The J gene is TRBJ2-3, the V gene TRBV11-2; 13 bases fit TRBD2. This CDR3 has 20 amino acids. The germline gives CDR1 SGHAT, CDR2 FQNNGV. V lost 5 bases and J lost 1; bases outside the gene matches: 15. The DNA of the CDR3 is TGTGCCAGCAGCGCCCTGAGGCGGCCCGGACTAGCGGGGGGCACAGATACGCAGTATTTT. Protein: CASSALRRPGLAGGTDTQYF.